One sample yielded the 4 T cell receptor beta chains listed below, sequenced in a study of shared clonotypes between healthy human individuals. Naive CD8 populations comprised CD45RO-negative cells positively selected for CCR7, excluding terminally differentiated effector memory CD45RA+ cells. Sequencing was performed with immunoSEQ multiplex PCR; in TCRdb, only in-frame clones are kept and a portion is missing. The sample has under 600,000 clones, about 98% seen once. Material for sequencing was naive CD8+ T cells sorted from blood. Receptor source: a man aged 25 to 40 in good health.

V and J are TRBV7-3 and TRBJ2-3, with a tentative D call TRBD2 (7 bases). The CDR3 consists of 15 residues. Germline CDR1 reads SGHTA; CDR2 reads FQGTGA. The V end was cut by 7 bases, the J end by 1 base, with 15 bases between. Here the CDR3 reads CASTQRGGGTDTQYF. As DNA, the CDR3 is TGTGCCAGCACCCAAAGAGGGGGGGGCACAGATACGCAGTATTTT. Supplemented by reference TRBV7-3 and TRBJ2-3, the full variable domain reads GAGVSQTPSNKVTEKGKYVELRCDPISGHTALYWYRQSLGQGPEFLIYFQGTGAADDSGLPNDRFFAVRPEGSVSTLKIQRTERGDSAVYLCASTQRGGGTDTQYFGPGTRLTVL.

The V call is TRBV7-2, the J call TRBJ2-1; D might be TRBD2 (7 bases). V was pared by 4 bases and J by 8 bases, with 12 bases between. CDR1 is SGHTA and CDR2 is FQGNSA in the germline V gene. This CDR3 is built from 13 residues. CDR3 sequence: CASSSPGGHEQFF. The DNA for the CDR3 is TGTGCCAGCAGCTCGCCGGGGGGCCATGAGCAGTTCTTC.

The chain employs TRBV7-2 and TRBJ2-7; the D is unclear. Germline V gene data show CDR1 as SGHTA and CDR2 as FQGNSA. The CDR3 covers 14 residues. Trimming shortened V by 3 bases and J by 2 bases, and 11 bases separated the two germline ends. The CDR3 DNA reads as TGTGCCAGCAGCTTTAGTTACGGAGCCTACGAGCAGTACTTC. Protein sequence: CASSFSYGAYEQYF.

This chain links TRBV29-1 with TRBJ2-7; 7 bases map to TRBD1. J gave up 2 bases and V 3 bases, and 7 bases lay outside the gene matches. The CDR3 is 14 residues long. The germline V gene encodes CDR1 SQVTM and CDR2 ANQGSEA. CDR3 residues: CSVEFGTVPYEQYF. The CDR3 DNA reads TGCAGCGTTGAGTTCGGGACAGTTCCCTACGAGCAGTACTTC.